This record covers a single T cell receptor (beta chain). Its specificity is unknown. Alongside a J-beta primer mix, a sample-barcoded 5' primer served in a second PCR lasting about 6 to 12 cycles. Each cDNA molecule was tagged by a template-switch adaptor with 12 random nucleotides. TCRdb reprocessed the 5' RACE reads with MiXCR, giving one entry per CDR3 protein. The profile covers 750,000 to 1,000,000 distinct CDR3 sequences, with 25% to 35% appearing a single time and roughly a tenth taken by the ten largest. Per sample, extraction of total RNA gave at least 5.5 micrograms in every case. These data come from a study of blood T cells in healthy people across ages. General study findings and limits: The recorded TCR beta diversity per million T cells decreased in a roughly linear manner with age.

This sample also belongs to another study, concerning T cells of mothers and their children. This second study notes: Some 2.7 million TCR beta reads per child versus over 9 million per mother.

The origin of this receptor is a woman aged 40 to 55 in good health. Source material: blood.

CDR3 sequence: CASSLLSGTAYETQYF. CDR3 coding DNA: TGTGCCAGCAGTTTATTGTCCGGGACGGCCTATGAGACCCAGTACTTC. The chain uses TRBV28 and TRBJ2-7; D tentatively reads TRBD1 or TRBD2 (5 bases each). The tail of the sequence fits TRBJ2-5 better, so the J call may be wrong. Germline assignment: CDR1 MDHEN and CDR2 SYDVKM. The CDR3 totals 16 residues.